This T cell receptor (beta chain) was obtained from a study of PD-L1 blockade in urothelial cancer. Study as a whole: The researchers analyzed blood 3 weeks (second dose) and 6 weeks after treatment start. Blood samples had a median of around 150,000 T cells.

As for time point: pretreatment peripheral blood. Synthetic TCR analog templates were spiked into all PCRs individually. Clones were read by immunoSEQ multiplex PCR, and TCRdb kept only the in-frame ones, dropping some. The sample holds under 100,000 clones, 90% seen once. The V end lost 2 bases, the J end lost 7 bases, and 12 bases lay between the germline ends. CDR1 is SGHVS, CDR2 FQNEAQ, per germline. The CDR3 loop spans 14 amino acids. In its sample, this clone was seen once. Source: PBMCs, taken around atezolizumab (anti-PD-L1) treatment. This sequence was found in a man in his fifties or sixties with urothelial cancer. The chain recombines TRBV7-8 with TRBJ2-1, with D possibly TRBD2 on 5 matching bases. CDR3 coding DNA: TGTGCCAGCAGCTTAACGCGACTACCAAATGAGCAGTTCTTC. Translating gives CASSLTRLPNEQFF.